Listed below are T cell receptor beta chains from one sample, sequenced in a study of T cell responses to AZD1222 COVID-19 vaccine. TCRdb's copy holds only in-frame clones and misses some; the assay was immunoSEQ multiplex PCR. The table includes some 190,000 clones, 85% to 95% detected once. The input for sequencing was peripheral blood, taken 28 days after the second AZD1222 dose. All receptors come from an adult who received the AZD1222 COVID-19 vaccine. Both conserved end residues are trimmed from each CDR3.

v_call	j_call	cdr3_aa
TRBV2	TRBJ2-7	ASRPGQRAYEQY
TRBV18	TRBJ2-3	ASTEGRGTDTQY
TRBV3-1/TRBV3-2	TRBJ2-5	ASSPGQGAWVETQY
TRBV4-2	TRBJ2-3	ASSQERLPRSDTQY
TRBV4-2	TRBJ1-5	ASSQDLKGAHQPQH
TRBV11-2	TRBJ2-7	ASSPLSRRTGLPYEQY
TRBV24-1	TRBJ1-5	ATSDPDLPQGADQPQH
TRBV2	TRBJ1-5	ASRGQLNQPQH
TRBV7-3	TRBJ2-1	ASSLAGTGTYNEQF
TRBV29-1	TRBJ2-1	SVQGMDEQF
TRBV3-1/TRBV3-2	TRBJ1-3	ASSFLMGGSTIY
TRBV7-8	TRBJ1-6	ASSLSAGDNSPLH